This T cell receptor (beta chain) was captured by sequencing in a study of cytomegalovirus exposure and HLA in healthy donors. Primers: 60 Vbeta forward and 13 Jbeta reverse. TCRdb keeps only in-frame clones here, not all; method: immunoSEQ multiplex PCR. Of roughly 180,000 clones listed, less than 90% are singletons. The CDR3 runs 13 residues. Germline lookup yields CDR1 MNHNS and CDR2 SASEGT. Trimming at V came to 5 bases and at J to 6 bases, leaving 4 bases not matched to a gene. The chain recombines TRBV6-1 with TRBJ2-1, with 7 nucleotides matching TRBD1. The receptor was isolated from a man aged 25-45 years in good health and CMV-seronegative. Material for sequencing was PBMCs. The CDR3 spells CASSWGQFNEQFF. The CDR3 DNA is TGTGCCAGCAGTTGGGGACAGTTCAATGAGCAGTTCTTC.